Below are 5 T cell receptor beta chains sequenced from a single sample in a study of tumor-infiltrating lymphocytes in primary liver carcinoma. Starting material for RNA and DNA co-extraction consisted of 20-30 mg of unsorted bulk tissue. From roughly 470 ng total RNA, TCR beta cDNA was generated with a primer in the constant region. Slightly modified ARM-PCR served as the procedure for the TCR beta libraries. These libraries came from three rounds of nested multiplex PCR. Researchers ran the first two PCR rounds for ten to eleven cycles each with TRBV1-TRBV30 forward primers and a C-beta reverse primer. MiXCR, applied by TCRdb to the multiplex PCR reads, yields one record per CDR3 protein. The sample carries over 45,000 distinct CDR3 sequences, just over 70% recorded once. Sequencing used liver tumor tissue from sampling region 5. Subset here: tumor region T5, tumor centre. Every receptor here comes from a man aged 40-49 years with primary liver carcinoma and hepatitis B virus infection.

The chain couples TRBV2 to TRBJ2-5; D is unclear. Trimming took 10 bases from V and 5 from J, leaving 14 bases between them. Per germline, CDR1 SNHLY and CDR2 FYNNEI. The CDR3 is 12 residues long. The CDR3 DNA reads as TGTGCCACCAGGCCCCGTCGGGAGACCCAGTACTTC. It encodes CATRPRRETQYF.

Details on this clonotype: Likely a read error: the CDR3 ends without its conserved phenylalanine or tryptophan. The rearrangement links TRBV29-1 to TRBJ2-1, with 11 bases lining up with TRBD1. The tail of the sequence fits TRBJ2-7 better, so the J call may be wrong. This CDR3 comprises 14 residues. Per germline, CDR1 SQVTM and CDR2 ANQGSEA. The CDR3: CSGLPGQGVDEQYI. The CDR3 region has the DNA TGCAGCGGATTGCCGGGACAGGGGGTGGATGAACAGTACATC.

Worth noting for this clonotype: A read error is possible here, since a much larger clone lies one base away. The chain couples TRBV2 to TRBJ2-5; 8 bases are shared with TRBD2. The CDR3 contains 12 residues. Germline V CDR1 and CDR2: SNHLY, FYNNEI. In DNA form, the CDR3 reads TGTGCCTGCAGTAGACTAGCGGAGACCCAGTACTTC. Protein product: CACSRLAETQYF.

V and J are TRBV25-1 and TRBJ1-6; perhaps TRBD1 as D (5 bases). The CDR3 runs to 14 residues. Per the germline V gene, CDR1 is MGHDK and CDR2 is SYGVNS. CDR3 amino acids: CVSDAGGSNSPLHF. The CDR3 DNA follows: TGTGTCAGTGATGCGGGGGGGTCTAATTCACCCCTCCACTTT. Combining the CDR3 with reference TRBV25-1 and TRBJ1-6 gives the whole variable domain EADIYQTPRYLVIGTGKKITLECSQTMGHDKMYWYQQDPGMELHLIHYSYGVNSTEKGDLSSESTVSRIRTEHFPLTLESARPSHTSQYLCVSDAGGSNSPLHFGNGTRLTVT.

V gene TRBV20-1 combines with J gene TRBJ2-7; D not certain. The CDR3 spans 11 residues. Trimming took 0 bases from V and 6 from J, leaving 6 bases between them. Germline V gene lookup returns CDR1 DFQATT and CDR2 SNEGSKA (reference sequence). CDR3 loop: CSARDYIEQYF. The CDR3 nucleotides are TGCAGTGCTAGAGATTACATCGAGCAGTACTTC.